The present T cell receptor beta chain was sequenced within a study of shared clonotypes between healthy human individuals. Study outcomes and limitations: Clonotype sharing among donors was thought likely to change with sequencing depth. Despite large depth, rarefaction showed incomplete sorted-subset sequencing.

Genomic DNA (from each subset) was split evenly across several immunoSEQ plates. Some 27,000 T cell genomes, or approximately 200 ng DNA, went into the sorted-subset replicate PCRs. Clones were read by immunoSEQ multiplex PCR, and TCRdb kept only the in-frame ones, dropping some. The sample carries under 200,000 clones, approximately 92% recorded once. Remarks on this clone: The antigen remains undetermined.

The CDR3 is 13 amino acids. This sequence joins TRBV21-1 and TRBJ1-1. TRBV21-1 is designated a pseudogene. The sequenced sample consisted of naive CD4+ T cells sorted from blood. Subset reported: CD45RA+ positively selected. This TCR was recovered from a woman between 25 and 40 years old in good health. The CDR3 loop reads CASSKAPALLAFF. The CDR3 DNA reads TGTGCCAGCAGCAAAGCGCCGGCGCTACTAGCTTTCTTT.